This record concerns one T cell receptor (beta chain) sequence. The entry originates in a study of shared clonotypes between healthy human individuals. Data came from immunoSEQ multiplex PCR; TCRdb stores just in-frame clones and leaves some out. Counted here are about 2.4 million clones, around nine tenths occurring once; the ten biggest clones make up about 0.13%. Germline V gene sequence: CDR1 LNHDA, CDR2 SQIVND (reference sequence). Trimming cost V 3 bases and J 4 bases, with 13 bases left between them. This CDR3 is 16 amino acids long. The specimen sequenced was naive CD4+ T cells sorted from blood. Subset noted: CD45RA+ positively selected. The genes are TRBV19 and TRBJ1-6; D gene unclear. The clonotype was recovered from a man aged 18 to 35 in good health. The chain's CDR3 is CASSIDKGSYNSPLHF. The CDR3 region has the DNA TGTGCCAGTAGTATCGACAAGGGATCTTATAATTCACCCCTCCACTTT.